This TCR beta chain was captured by sequencing in a study of T cell responses to AZD1222 COVID-19 vaccine. The overall study: Pooling covered second doses at about 4 or about 12 weeks.

This clone was recorded once. The antigen is undetermined. Study-level results: Donors skewed white British and female; clonal diversity was possibly underestimated. Elevations in Spike-specific TCR breadth and depth followed administration of two AZD1222 doses.

Germline loops: CDR1 MGHRA, CDR2 YSYEKL. Trimming took off 0 bases at V and 2 bases at J, with 14 bases between the two ends. The CDR3 is 17 amino acids. Measured with immunoSEQ multiplex PCR; TCRdb has only the in-frame clones, and not every one. The table lists fewer than 200,000 clones, around 94% of them singletons. Sample: peripheral blood, taken on day 0 of AZD1222 vaccination. This receptor was identified in an adult in good health. The chain joins TRBV4-1 to TRBJ1-5; possible D gene TRBD1, 6 bases. The CDR3 DNA is TGCGCCAGCAGCCAAGATGGAAGAGGGGGTGGCAATCAGCCCCAGCATTTT. Translation gives CASSQDGRGGGNQPQHF.